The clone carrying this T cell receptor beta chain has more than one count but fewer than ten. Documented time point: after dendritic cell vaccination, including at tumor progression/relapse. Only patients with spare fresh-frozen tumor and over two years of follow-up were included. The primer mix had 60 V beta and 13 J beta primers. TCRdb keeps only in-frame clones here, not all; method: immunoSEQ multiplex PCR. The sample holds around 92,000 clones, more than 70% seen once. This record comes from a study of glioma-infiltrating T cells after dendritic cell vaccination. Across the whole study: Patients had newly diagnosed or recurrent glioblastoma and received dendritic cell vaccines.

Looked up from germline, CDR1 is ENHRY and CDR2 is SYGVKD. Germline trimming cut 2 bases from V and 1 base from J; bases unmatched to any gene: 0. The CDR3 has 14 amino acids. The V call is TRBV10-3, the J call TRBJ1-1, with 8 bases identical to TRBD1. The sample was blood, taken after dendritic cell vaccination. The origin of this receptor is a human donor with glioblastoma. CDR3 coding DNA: TGTGCCATCAGTGAGGGACAGGGGAACACTGAAGCTTTCTTT. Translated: CAISEGQGNTEAFF.